This T cell receptor (beta chain) comes out of a study of beta chain features in type 1 diabetes. The study reverse transcribed the entire isolated RNA, so it sequenced expressed TCRB transcripts. The protocol was immunoSEQ multiplex PCR, while the TCRdb copy is restricted to in-frame clones and leaves out a portion. The table includes some 250,000 clones, 11% detected once. Sampling consisted of one heparinised blood draw per donor, averaging about 116 mL. Study-level findings and limits: Among patients with Type 1 diabetes, TCRB CDR3s were moderately but significantly shorter in every one of the four CD4+ subsets.

The germline gives CDR1 SGHVS, CDR2 FQNEAQ. V shed 5 bases, J shed 4 bases, and the junction held 8 bases outside the gene matches. The CDR3 length is 16 residues. Comments on this clone: Its antigen is currently unknown.

This clonotype was sampled from a man aged 30-40 years with type 1 diabetes. The V and J genes are TRBV7-8 and TRBJ2-7; 13 bases match TRBD2. The specimen sequenced was naive CD4+ T cells from blood. The CDR3 sequence: CASSQLGLAGRYEQYF. The CDR3 nucleotides read TGTGCCAGCAGCCAACTGGGACTAGCGGGGAGGTACGAGCAGTACTTC.